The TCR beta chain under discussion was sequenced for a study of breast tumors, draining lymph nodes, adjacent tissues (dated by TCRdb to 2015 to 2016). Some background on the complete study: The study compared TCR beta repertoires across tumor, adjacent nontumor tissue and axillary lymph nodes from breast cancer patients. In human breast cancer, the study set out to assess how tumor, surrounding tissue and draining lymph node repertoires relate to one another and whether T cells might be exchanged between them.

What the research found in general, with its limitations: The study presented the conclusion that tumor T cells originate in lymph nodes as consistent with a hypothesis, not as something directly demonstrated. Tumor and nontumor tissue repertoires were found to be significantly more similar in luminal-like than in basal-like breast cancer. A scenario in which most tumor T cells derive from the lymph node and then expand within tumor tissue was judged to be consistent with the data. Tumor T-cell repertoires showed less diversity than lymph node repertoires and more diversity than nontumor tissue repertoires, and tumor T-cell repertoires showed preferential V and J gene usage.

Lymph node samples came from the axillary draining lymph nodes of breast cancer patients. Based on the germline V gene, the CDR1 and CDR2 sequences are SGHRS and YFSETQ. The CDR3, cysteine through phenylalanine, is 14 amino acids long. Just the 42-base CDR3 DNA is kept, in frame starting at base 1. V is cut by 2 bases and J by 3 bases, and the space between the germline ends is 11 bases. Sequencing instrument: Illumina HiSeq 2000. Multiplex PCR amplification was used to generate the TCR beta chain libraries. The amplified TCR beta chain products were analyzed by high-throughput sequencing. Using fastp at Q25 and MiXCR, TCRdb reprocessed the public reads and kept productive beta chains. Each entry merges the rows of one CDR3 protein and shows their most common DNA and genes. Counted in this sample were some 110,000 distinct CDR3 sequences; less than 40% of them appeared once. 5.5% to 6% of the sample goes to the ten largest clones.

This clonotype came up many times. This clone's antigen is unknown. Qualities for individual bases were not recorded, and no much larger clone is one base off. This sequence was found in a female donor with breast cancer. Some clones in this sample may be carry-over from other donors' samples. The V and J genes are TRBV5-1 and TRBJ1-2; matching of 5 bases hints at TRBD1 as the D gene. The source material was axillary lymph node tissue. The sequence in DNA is TGCGCCAGCAGCTTTGAGGAAGGGGACTATGGCTACACCTTC. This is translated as CASSFEEGDYGYTF.